The rows below give T cell receptor beta chains drawn from one sample of a study of patients and donors after allogeneic stem cell transplantation. Each CDR3 protein is one row after TCRdb ran MiXCR on the RT-PCR reads. This table holds about a million distinct CDR3 sequences, about a sixth found once. The material sequenced was blood, either unsorted or a sorted T cell fraction (not recorded which). These receptors all come from a human donor who was either an allogeneic HSCT recipient or a stem cell or donor lymphocyte infusion donor (not recorded which). It is not recorded whose cells these are; they may come from a transplant donor. Both conserved end residues are part of each CDR3. Each record gives: D gene, J gene, clone size, V gene, CDR3 protein, CDR3 DNA. A D gene is named only where the DNA matches it firmly. Clone size is given for some rows only: seen once, a few or many times, or a class if the clone is expanded.

>.|TRBJ2-7|.|TRBV19
CASSIPGTVYEQYF
TGTGCCAGTAGTATCCCCGGGACGGTCTACGAGCAGTACTTC
>TRBD1|TRBJ2-7|few|TRBV6-1
CASRSTGASYEQYF
TGTGCCAGCAGATCGACAGGGGCATCCTACGAGCAGTACTTC
>.|TRBJ2-7|few|TRBV5-1
CASSLDLPRVGGSYEQYF
TGCGCCAGCAGCTTAGACCTCCCCCGTGTGGGAGGCTCCTACGAGCAGTACTTC
>TRBD2|TRBJ2-2|.|TRBV4-1
CASRSTSGSNTGELFF
TGCGCCAGCAGGAGCACTAGCGGGTCGAACACCGGGGAGCTGTTTTTT
>.|TRBJ1-2|few|TRBV10-3
CAISEGNSYGYTF
TGTGCCATCAGTGAGGGGAACAGCTATGGCTACACCTTC
>.|TRBJ2-2|few|TRBV27
CASSGPGRNTGELFF
TGTGCCAGCAGTGGACCGGGACGAAACACCGGGGAGCTGTTTTTT
>TRBD2|TRBJ2-1|many|TRBV12-3/TRBV12-4
CASSRTSGRAGYNEQFF
TGTGCCAGCAGTAGGACTAGCGGGAGGGCCGGTTACAATGAGCAGTTCTTC
>TRBD1|TRBJ1-4|.|TRBV4-3
CASTETGLGEKLFF
TGCGCCAGCACCGAGACAGGGCTCGGGGAAAAACTGTTTTTT
>TRBD1|TRBJ2-7|.|TRBV4-1
CASSQDGTGGGEQYF
TGCGCCAGCAGCCAAGATGGGACAGGGGGCGGCGAGCAGTACTTC
>TRBD1|TRBJ1-2|.|TRBV20-1
CSAPRGIEGGYGYTF
TGCAGTGCCCCCAGGGGGATCGAGGGTGGATATGGCTACACCTTC
>TRBD2|TRBJ2-7|once|TRBV13
CASSLKSGRWSSYEQYF
TGTGCCAGCAGCTTAAAAAGCGGGAGGTGGAGCTCCTACGAGCAGTACTTC
>TRBD1|TRBJ2-4|.|TRBV9
CASSVGIGTALAKNIQYF
TGTGCCAGCAGCGTTGGAATCGGGACAGCGCTAGCCAAAAACATTCAGTACTTC
>.|TRBJ1-1|many|TRBV6-5
CASSFWGGTEAFF
TGTGCCAGCAGTTTTTGGGGTGGCACTGAAGCTTTCTTT
>TRBD1|TRBJ2-7|.|TRBV19
CASSAPGGLVDEQYF
TGTGCCAGTAGTGCCCCAGGGGGCTTGGTGGACGAGCAGTACTTC
>TRBD1|TRBJ1-2|.|TRBV25-1
CASSDPAGQGGYGYTF
TGTGCCAGCAGTGACCCCGCGGGACAGGGAGGTTATGGCTACACCTTC
>TRBD2|TRBJ2-3|.|TRBV6-2/TRBV6-3
CASRSLAGGFTQYF
TGTGCCAGCAGATCCTTGGCGGGGGGGTTTACGCAGTATTTT
>.|TRBJ2-1|.|TRBV20-1
CSASQSTSSYNEQFF
TGCAGTGCTAGTCAGTCGACGAGCTCCTACAATGAGCAGTTCTTC
>.|TRBJ2-1|.|TRBV20-1
CSASDGASYNEQFF
TGCAGTGCTAGCGACGGAGCCTCCTACAATGAGCAGTTCTTC
>TRBD1|TRBJ2-7|.|TRBV9
CASSVGGQATYEQYF
TGTGCCAGCAGCGTAGGGGGACAGGCCACCTACGAGCAGTACTTC
>.|TRBJ1-4|.|TRBV27
CASTRRGITNEKLFF
TGTGCCAGCACCCGGCGGGGGATAACTAATGAAAAACTGTTTTTT
>.|TRBJ2-5|.|TRBV11-2
CASSLRARPQETQYF
TGTGCCAGCAGCTTGAGGGCTAGGCCCCAAGAGACCCAGTACTTC
>TRBD2|TRBJ2-1|.|TRBV9
CASSVRTSGIDEQFF
TGTGCCAGCAGCGTAAGGACTAGCGGGATCGATGAGCAGTTCTTC